In this sample, the clone carrying this T cell receptor (beta chain) turned up a few times. The study ran its PCR with 60 Vbeta and 13 Jbeta primers. Repertoires were generated with immunoSEQ multiplex PCR, while TCRdb's copy carries only in-frame clones and drops some. The top ten clones hold 1.3% of a sample with 110,000 to 150,000 clones, approximately 70% of them seen once. Trimming took off 3 bases at V and 11 bases at J, with 19 bases between the two ends. CDR1 and CDR2 from the germline V gene are SQVTM and ANQGSEA. The CDR3 is made up of 13 amino acids. This sample is drawn from a study of cytomegalovirus exposure and HLA in healthy donors.

This clonotype was obtained from a woman between 40 and 50 years old in good health and CMV-seronegative. The V call is TRBV29-1, the J call TRBJ1-1; D may be TRBD1 (6 bases). The sample taken for sequencing was PBMCs. The CDR3 sequence: CSVDAIGGAVAFF. In DNA, the CDR3 is TGCAGCGTTGATGCCATTGGGGGGGCAGTCGCTTTCTTT.